The sequence of this T cell receptor (beta chain) was determined in a study of blood T cell repertoires in COVID-19. Study information: The United States, Italy and Spain were the sources of the acute and convalescent COVID-19 samples. The analysed material was cDNA or gDNA that came from T cells, B-cell-depleted T cells, or PBMCs.

This CDR3 region has 15 residues. V dropped 3 bases and J dropped 5; count of bases not matched to a gene: 2. Germline lookup yields CDR1 KGHSH and CDR2 LQKENI. How the authors handled the data: Estimation of nucleated cell counts was performed using reference gene primer amplification. The table came from immunoSEQ multiplex PCR; TCRdb's copy has only in-frame clones and leaves some out. The V and J calls and clone size were taken over from that table, and D and trimming were inferred from the DNA. The repertoire holds roughly 250,000 clones, with about four fifths as singletons. V gene TRBV18 combines with J gene TRBJ1-6, with 9 bases aligning to TRBD1. The sample comprised peripheral blood. This sequence was found in an elderly woman with acute or convalescent COVID-19. CDR3: CASSPGTGNNSPLHF. As DNA, the CDR3 is TGTGCCAGCTCACCTGGGACAGGGAATAATTCACCCCTCCACTTT.